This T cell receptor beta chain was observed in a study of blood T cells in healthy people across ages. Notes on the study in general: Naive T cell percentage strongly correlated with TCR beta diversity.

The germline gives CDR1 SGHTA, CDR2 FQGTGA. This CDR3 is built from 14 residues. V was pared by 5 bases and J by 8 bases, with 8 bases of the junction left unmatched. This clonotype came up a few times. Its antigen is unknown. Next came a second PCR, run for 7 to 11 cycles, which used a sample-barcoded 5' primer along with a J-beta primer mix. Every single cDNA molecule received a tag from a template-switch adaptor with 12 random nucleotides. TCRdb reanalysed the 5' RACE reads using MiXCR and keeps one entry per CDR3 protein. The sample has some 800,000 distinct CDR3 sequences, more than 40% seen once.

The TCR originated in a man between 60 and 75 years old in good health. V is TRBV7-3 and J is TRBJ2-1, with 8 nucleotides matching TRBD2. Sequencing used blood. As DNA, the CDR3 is TGTGCCAGCAGCAGCCACGGGGGGGTGTATGAGCAGTTCTTC. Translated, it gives CASSSHGGVYEQFF.